Described below is a single TCR beta chain sequence and its context. The target antigen is unknown. These data originate in a study of CXCR3-negative and CXCR3-positive naive CD8 T cells. Study-wide points: Memory CD8+ cells showed much lower diversity, while both naive subsets were comparably high. Relative to CXCR3-negative naive cells, CXCR3-positive naive cells had more hydrophobic TRB CDR3s.

cDNA libraries for TRB were generated by 5' RACE incorporating UMI labels. Reanalyzing the 5' RACE reads, TCRdb keeps one entry per CDR3 protein, without DNA. The sample data list tens of thousands of distinct CDR3 sequences. This CDR3 has 17 amino acids. CD45RO-CCR7+CD27+CD95- expression identified naive CD8+ T cells. The chain joins TRBV12-3 or TRBV12-4 to TRBJ2-1; the TCRdb D gene call, TRBD2, has no DNA to confirm it. Sequenced input: naive CXCR3+ CD8+ T cells from blood. As to subset: CD45RO-CCR7+CD27+CD95- naive CD8+ T cells expressing CXCR3 (TNR3+). This TCR was recovered from a human donor in good health. Some clones in this sample may be carry-over from other donors' samples. The CDR3 loop is CASSFLPRSTPDNEQFF.